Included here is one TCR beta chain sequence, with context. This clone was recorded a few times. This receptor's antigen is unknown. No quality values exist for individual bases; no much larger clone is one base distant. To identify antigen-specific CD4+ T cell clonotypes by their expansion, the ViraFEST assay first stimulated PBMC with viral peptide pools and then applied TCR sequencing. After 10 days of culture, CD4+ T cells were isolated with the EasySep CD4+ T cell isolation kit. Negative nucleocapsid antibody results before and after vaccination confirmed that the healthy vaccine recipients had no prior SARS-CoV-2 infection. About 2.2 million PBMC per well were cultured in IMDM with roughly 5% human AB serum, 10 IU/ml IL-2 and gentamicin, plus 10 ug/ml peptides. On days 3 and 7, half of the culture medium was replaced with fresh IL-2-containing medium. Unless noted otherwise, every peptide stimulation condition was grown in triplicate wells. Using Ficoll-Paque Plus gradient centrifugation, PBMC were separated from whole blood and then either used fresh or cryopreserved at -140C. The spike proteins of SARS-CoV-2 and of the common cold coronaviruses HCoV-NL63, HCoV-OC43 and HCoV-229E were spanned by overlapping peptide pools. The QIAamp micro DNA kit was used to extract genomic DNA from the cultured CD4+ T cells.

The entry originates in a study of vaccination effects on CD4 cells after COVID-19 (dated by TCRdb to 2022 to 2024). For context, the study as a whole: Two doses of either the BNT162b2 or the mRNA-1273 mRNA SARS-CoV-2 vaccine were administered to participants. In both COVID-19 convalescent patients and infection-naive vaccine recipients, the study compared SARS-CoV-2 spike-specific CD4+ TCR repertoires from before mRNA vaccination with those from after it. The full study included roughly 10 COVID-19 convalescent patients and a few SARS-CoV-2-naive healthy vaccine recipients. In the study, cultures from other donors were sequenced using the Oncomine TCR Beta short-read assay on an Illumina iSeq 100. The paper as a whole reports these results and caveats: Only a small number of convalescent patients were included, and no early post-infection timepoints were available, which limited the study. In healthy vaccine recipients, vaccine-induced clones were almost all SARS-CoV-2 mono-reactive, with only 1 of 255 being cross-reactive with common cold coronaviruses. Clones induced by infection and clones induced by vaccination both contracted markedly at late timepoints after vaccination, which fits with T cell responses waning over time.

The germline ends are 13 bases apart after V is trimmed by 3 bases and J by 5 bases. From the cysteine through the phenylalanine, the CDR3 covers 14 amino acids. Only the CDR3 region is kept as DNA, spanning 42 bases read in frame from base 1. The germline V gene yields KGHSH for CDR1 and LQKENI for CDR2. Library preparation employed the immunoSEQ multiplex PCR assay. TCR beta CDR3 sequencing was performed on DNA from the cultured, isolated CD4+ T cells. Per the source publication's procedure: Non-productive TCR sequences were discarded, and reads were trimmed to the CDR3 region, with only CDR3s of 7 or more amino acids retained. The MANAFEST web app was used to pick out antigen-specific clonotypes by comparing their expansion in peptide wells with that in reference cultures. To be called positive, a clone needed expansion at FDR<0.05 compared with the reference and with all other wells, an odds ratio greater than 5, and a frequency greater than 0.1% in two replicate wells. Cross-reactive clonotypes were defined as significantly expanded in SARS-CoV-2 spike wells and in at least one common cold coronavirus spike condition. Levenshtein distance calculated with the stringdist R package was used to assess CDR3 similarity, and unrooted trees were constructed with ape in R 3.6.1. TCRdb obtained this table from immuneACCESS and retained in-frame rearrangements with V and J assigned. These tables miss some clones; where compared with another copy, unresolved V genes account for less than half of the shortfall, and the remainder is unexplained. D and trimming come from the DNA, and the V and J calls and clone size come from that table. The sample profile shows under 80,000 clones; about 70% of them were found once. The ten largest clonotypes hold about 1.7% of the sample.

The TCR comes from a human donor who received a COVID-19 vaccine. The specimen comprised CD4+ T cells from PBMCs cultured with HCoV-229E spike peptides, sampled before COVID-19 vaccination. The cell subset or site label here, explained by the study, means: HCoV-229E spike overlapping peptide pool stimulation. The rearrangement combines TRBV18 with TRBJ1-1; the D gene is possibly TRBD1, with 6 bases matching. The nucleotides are TGTGCCAGCTCACCTCTCAAGGACAGAACTGAAGCTTTCTTT. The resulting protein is CASSPLKDRTEAFF.